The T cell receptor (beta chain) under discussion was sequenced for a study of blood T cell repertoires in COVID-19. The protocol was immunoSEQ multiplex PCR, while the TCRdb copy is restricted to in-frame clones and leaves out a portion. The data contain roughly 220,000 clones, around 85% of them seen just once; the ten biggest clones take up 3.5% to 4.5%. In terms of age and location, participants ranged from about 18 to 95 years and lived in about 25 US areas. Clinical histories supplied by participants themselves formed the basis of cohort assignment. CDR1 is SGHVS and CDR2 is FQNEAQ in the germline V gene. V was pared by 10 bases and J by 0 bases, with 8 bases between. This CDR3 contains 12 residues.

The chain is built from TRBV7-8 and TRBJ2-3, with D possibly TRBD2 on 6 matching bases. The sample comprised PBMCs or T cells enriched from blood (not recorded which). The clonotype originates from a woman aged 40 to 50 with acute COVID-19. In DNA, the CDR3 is TGTGCCATGGCGGGAAGCACAGATACGCAGTATTTT. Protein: CAMAGSTDTQYF.